The clone carrying this T cell receptor beta chain has a handful of counts. The antigen is not known. The sample comes from a study of T cell repertoires in cytomegalovirus infection. About the research overall: Recently identified HLA-C-restricted and well-studied HLA-B-restricted CMV epitopes were used. The public TCR beta signatures pointed to both CMV infection and matching HLA type. Study outcomes and limitations: Using cumulative public TCR beta family frequency, the authors identified those who carried CMV together with the relevant HLA. Predominance within the ex vivo response was attributable to HLA-C-restricted CMV-specific TCR beta clonotypes.

V gave up 5 bases and J gave up 4 bases; unmatched junction bases: 10. From germline, CDR1 is SQVTM and CDR2 ANQGSEA. The CDR3 covers 15 residues. TCRdb analysed the reads with MiXCR anew, one entry per CDR3 protein. The sample contains about 890,000 distinct CDR3 sequences, about a third of which appear only once. This clonotype was sampled from a human donor in good health (CMV status not recorded). Some clones in this sample may be carry-over from other donors' samples. The J gene is TRBJ1-2, the V gene TRBV29-1, with TRBD1 matching over 10 bases. Sequences were derived from cultured CD8+ T cells from PBMCs, sampled from culture after CMV antigen stimulation. CDR3 nucleotides: TGCAGCGTTCTTTTGGGGACAGGGGAGGGCTATGGCTACACCTTC. As protein: CSVLLGTGEGYGYTF.